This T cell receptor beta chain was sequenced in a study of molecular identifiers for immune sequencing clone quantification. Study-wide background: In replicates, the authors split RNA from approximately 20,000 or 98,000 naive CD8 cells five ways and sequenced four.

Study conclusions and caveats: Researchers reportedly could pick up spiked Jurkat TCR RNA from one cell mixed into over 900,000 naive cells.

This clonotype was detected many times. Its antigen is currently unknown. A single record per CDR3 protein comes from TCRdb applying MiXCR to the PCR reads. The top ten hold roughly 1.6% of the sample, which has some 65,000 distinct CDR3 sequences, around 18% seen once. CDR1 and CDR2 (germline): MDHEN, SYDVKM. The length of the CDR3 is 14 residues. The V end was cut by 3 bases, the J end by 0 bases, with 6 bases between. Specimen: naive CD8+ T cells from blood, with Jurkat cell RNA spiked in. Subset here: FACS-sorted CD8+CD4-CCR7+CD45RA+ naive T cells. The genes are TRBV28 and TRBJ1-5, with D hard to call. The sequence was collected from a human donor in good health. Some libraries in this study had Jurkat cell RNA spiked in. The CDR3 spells CASSFSHSNQPQHF. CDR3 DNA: TGTGCCAGCAGTTTCAGCCATAGCAATCAGCCCCAGCATTTT.